This entry is about one TCR beta chain. The source of the sample is a study of blood T cell repertoires in COVID-19. Looking at the study overall: Researchers got acute and convalescent COVID-19 samples from the United States, Italy and Spain. T cells, B-cell-depleted T cells, or PBMCs provided the cDNA or gDNA that served as material.

Per the original methods: Amplifying reference gene primers gave estimates of nucleated cell counts. Assay: immunoSEQ multiplex PCR; the TCRdb copy retains only in-frame clones and omits some. V and J calls and clone size follow that table, whereas D and trimming were derived from the DNA. The sample shows 100,000 to 140,000 clones, 60% to 85% of them seen only once. This CDR3 has 17 residues. The V gene end was trimmed by 5 bases and the J gene end by 1 base; junction bases not matched to a gene: 8. Germline CDR1 and CDR2: SGHAT and FQNNGV. The sequencing input was peripheral blood. The sequence was collected from an older man with acute or convalescent COVID-19. The rearrangement uses TRBV11-2 and TRBJ1-6; the match to TRBD1 covers 7 bases. The CDR3: CASSGYRGESYNSPLHF. The CDR3 DNA reads TGTGCCAGCAGCGGATACAGGGGTGAATCCTATAATTCACCCCTCCACTTT.